This T cell receptor beta chain comes out of a study of T cell responses to AZD1222 COVID-19 vaccine. Trimming took 4 bases from V and 4 from J, leaving 15 bases between them. Germline V gene data show CDR1 as MDHEN and CDR2 as SYDVKM. There are 15 residues in the CDR3. Only in-frame clones appear in the TCRdb table, and some are missing; sequencing was by immunoSEQ multiplex PCR. The sample carries about 140,000 clones, more than 85% recorded once. The chain recombines TRBV28 with TRBJ2-3, with D perhaps assigned TRBD1 or TRBD2 (5 bases each). This sequence originates from an adult in good health. Material: peripheral blood, obtained on day 0 of MenACWY control vaccination. The DNA of the CDR3 is TGTGCCAGCAGTTCTCCGGGACCTGCACCAGATACGCAGTATTTT. Amino acid sequence: CASSSPGPAPDTQYF. Variable domain in full (rest from reference TRBV28 and TRBJ2-3): DVKVTQSSRYLVKRTGEKVFLECVQDMDHENMFWYRQDPGLGLRLIYFSYDVKMKEKGDIPEGYSVSREKKERFSLILESASTNQTSMYLCASSSPGPAPDTQYFGPGTRLTVL.